The T cell receptor (beta chain) described here comes from a study of shared clonotypes between healthy human individuals. Findings and caveats of the study: Shared clonotypes: about 5% naive CD4, roughly 3.8% naive CD8, roughly 2.4% memory CD4, 0.4% to 0.45% memory CD8. Depth was large, yet rarefaction showed that sorted-subset sequencing was incomplete.

Deletions cut 5 bases from V and 5 bases from J, with 18 bases between. Germline lookup yields CDR1 LNHDA and CDR2 SQIVND (reference sequence). The CDR3 is 15 residues long. CD45RO-negative CD8 cells positively selected for CCR7 made up the naive population, which excluded terminally differentiated effector memory CD45RA+ cells. Free of recent acute infections or vaccinations, the donors were healthy HIV-negative adults. Caucasian adults residing in Nashville, Tennessee made up all the donors. Regarding this clone: Its target is not known.

Measured with immunoSEQ multiplex PCR; TCRdb has only the in-frame clones, and not every one. This sample has around 610,000 clones; 96% occur once, and the top ten carry 0.11%. The material sequenced was naive CD8+ T cells sorted from blood. This chain links TRBV19 with TRBJ2-5, with D perhaps TRBD2 (5 bases). The clonotype originates from a woman aged 25-40 years in good health. The CDR3 is CASSPTAVGGETQYF. CDR3 coding DNA: TGTGCCAGTAGTCCCACGGCCGTGGGCGGGGAGACCCAGTACTTC.